This is a list of T cell receptor beta chains from one sample in a study of blood T cell repertoires in COVID-19. The repertoire was sequenced with immunoSEQ multiplex PCR; TCRdb's copy has only in-frame clones and lacks some. The table includes about 160,000 clones, approximately 83% detected once. The sample taken for sequencing was peripheral blood. Receptor source: a man aged 70 or older with acute or convalescent COVID-19. CDR3s include the opening cysteine and the closing phenylalanine or tryptophan. D genes are given only for firm matches. Only part of the rows carry a size: once, few, many, or a class if the clone is expanded.

abundance	len	d_gene	v_gene	j_gene	CDR3nt	CDR3aa
many	12	-	TRBV28	TRBJ2-7	TGTGCCAGTCGGGGTCTCGTGGACGAGCAGTACTTC	CASRGLVDEQYF
-	15	TRBD2	TRBV7-7	TRBJ2-5	TGTGCTAGCAGCATACTAGCGGGAGGGCCTGAGACCCAGTACTTC	CASSILAGGPETQYF
-	14	-	TRBV3-1/TRBV3-2	TRBJ1-3	TGTGCCAGCAGCCGAACAGAGTCTGGAAACACCATATATTTT	CASSRTESGNTIYF
-	15	-	TRBV18	TRBJ2-1	TGTGCCAGCTCACCACAAGGGACTGTAAACAATGAGCAGTTCTTC	CASSPQGTVNNEQFF
-	16	TRBD2	TRBV5-6	TRBJ2-1	TGTGCCAGCAGCCTGGGACTAGCGGGAGGACACAATGAGCAGTTCTTC	CASSLGLAGGHNEQFF
-	14	-	TRBV5-1	TRBJ1-2	TGCGCCAGCAGCTTGGGGCGCGGATCTATTGGCTACACCTTC	CASSLGRGSIGYTF
-	16	TRBD1	TRBV19	TRBJ2-5	TGTGCCAGTAGTATCTATTCCGGGACAGGGGTCGAGACCCAGTACTTC	CASSIYSGTGVETQYF
-	15	TRBD1	TRBV6-5	TRBJ1-5	TGTGCCAGCAAATCCGGGACAGATAGCAATCAGCCCCAGCATTTT	CASKSGTDSNQPQHF
-	14	TRBD1	TRBV6-2/TRBV6-3	TRBJ2-5	TGTGCCAGCAGTGGGACAGGGGGCTGGCGGGCCCAGTACTTC	CASSGTGGWRAQYF
-	15	TRBD1	TRBV6-5	TRBJ1-6	TGTGCCAGCAGTTACCAGGACAGGGGTAATTCACCCCTCCACTTT	CASSYQDRGNSPLHF
-	12	-	TRBV6-2/TRBV6-3	TRBJ1-1	TGTGCCAGCAGTTACGGAGATACTGAAGCTTTCTTT	CASSYGDTEAFF
-	14	-	TRBV9	TRBJ2-3	TGTGCCAGCAGCGTAGATTCTTACACAGATACGCAGTATTTT	CASSVDSYTDTQYF
-	16	TRBD1	TRBV5-6	TRBJ2-2	TGTGCCAGCAGCCGCGACAGGGGCGGGTACACCGGGGAGCTGTTTTTT	CASSRDRGGYTGELFF
-	15	TRBD1	TRBV7-2	TRBJ1-5	TGTGCCAGCAGCCGGACAGGGGGCGCCGGTCAGCCCCAGCATTTT	CASSRTGGAGQPQHF
few	12	-	TRBV19	TRBJ1-1	TGTGCCAGTAGTCCCCAGCCCGGGGAGGCTTTCTTT	CASSPQPGEAFF
-	14	TRBD1	TRBV5-1	TRBJ1-1	TGCGCCAGCAGCTTCTACAGGGGGCGGACTGAAGCTTTCTTT	CASSFYRGRTEAFF
-	15	TRBD2	TRBV4-3	TRBJ2-7	TGCGCCAGCAGCCAAGGGCCTAGCGGGACTTACGAGCAGTACTTC	CASSQGPSGTYEQYF
-	20	-	TRBV21-1	TRBJ2-1	TGTGCCAGCAGCAAAGGACTGGAGAGGGGGCGTAACGGGAGAAACAATGAGCAGTTCTTC	CASSKGLERGRNGRNNEQFF
-	16	TRBD2	TRBV5-1	TRBJ2-1	TGCGCCAGCAGGGTGGGCGGGAGTGCGGGTTTAGATGAGCAGTTCTTC	CASRVGGSAGLDEQFF
-	14	TRBD1	TRBV7-3	TRBJ2-3	TGTGCCAGCAGCCGACAGGGGAGCACAGATACGCAGTATTTT	CASSRQGSTDTQYF
-	13	-	TRBV7-9	TRBJ2-3	TGTGCCAGCAGCTCAGGGGTCCCAGATACGCAGTATTTT	CASSSGVPDTQYF
-	14	TRBD2	TRBV20-1	TRBJ2-3	TGCAGTGCTAGTGGCGGGAGCGGCACAGATACGCAGTATTTT	CSASGGSGTDTQYF
-	15	TRBD1	TRBV5-1	TRBJ2-5	TGCGCCAGCAGCTTGGGACAGGGGGCTCTAGAGACCCAGTACTTC	CASSLGQGALETQYF
-	14	TRBD1	TRBV29-1	TRBJ2-5	TGCAGCTCCAATTACCGGGACAGTCAAGAGACCCAGTACTTC	CSSNYRDSQETQYF
-	16	-	TRBV7-2	TRBJ2-6	TGTGCCAGCAGCTTAGGTGTCAGCTCTGGGGCCAACGTCCTGACTTTC	CASSLGVSSGANVLTF
-	16	-	TRBV25-1	TRBJ2-5	TGTGCCAGCAGTGAATTGGCCCAGGGCGGCAGAGAGACCCAGTACTTC	CASSELAQGGRETQYF
-	18	-	TRBV14	TRBJ1-3	TGTGCCAGCAGCCGACTAGACGGAGCTTCTCTCTCTGGAAACACCATATATTTT	CASSRLDGASLSGNTIYF
-	16	-	TRBV3-1/TRBV3-2	TRBJ2-3	TGTGCCAGCAGCCAGGGGAAGCGGGCCCACACAGATACGCAGTATTTT	CASSQGKRAHTDTQYF
-	14	TRBD1	TRBV6-5	TRBJ2-5	TGTGCCAGCAGCCCCCCAGGGGGTCGAGAGACCCAGTACTTC	CASSPPGGRETQYF
-	15	-	TRBV6-6	TRBJ2-7	TGTGCCAGCAGTTACTCGGTTCAGGGGATTGGCGAGCAGTACTTC	CASSYSVQGIGEQYF
-	16	TRBD2	TRBV5-4	TRBJ2-7	TGTGCCAGCAGCGACCGGACTAGCGGGAGGCTCTACGAGCAGTACTTC	CASSDRTSGRLYEQYF
-	15	TRBD1	TRBV6-5	TRBJ1-5	TGTGCCAGCAGAACGGGACAGTTTAGCAATCAGCCCCAGCATTTT	CASRTGQFSNQPQHF